A selection of T cell receptor beta chains follows, all from one sample in a study of T cells after yellow fever vaccination. TCRdb reprocessed the 5' RACE reads with MiXCR, giving one entry per CDR3 protein. The sample lists approximately 580,000 distinct CDR3 sequences, about 15% occurring once. The material sequenced was PBMCs, taken more than 4 days after the first yellow fever vaccination. These TCRs come from a man younger than 30 who received the YFV17D yellow fever vaccine. The CDR3 runs from the conserved cysteine through the conserved F or W. The order of the fields is CDR3 protein, CDR3 DNA, CDR3 length, clone size, D gene, J gene, V gene. A D gene is named only where the DNA matches it firmly. A row's size may be missing; if present it is once, few, many or a size class.

CDR3 protein: CASSLSRGGYTF; CDR3 DNA: TGTGCCAGCAGCTTATCCAGGGGCGGCTACACCTTC; CDR3 length: 12; clone size: NA; D gene: NA; J gene: TRBJ1-2; V gene: TRBV7-2
CDR3 protein: CATSDWTAETQYF; CDR3 DNA: TGTGCCACCAGTGATTGGACAGCAGAGACCCAGTACTTC; CDR3 length: 13; clone size: many; D gene: NA; J gene: TRBJ2-5; V gene: TRBV24-1
CDR3 protein: CASSFSVSTGELFF; CDR3 DNA: TGTGCCAGCAGCTTTAGTGTGAGCACCGGGGAGCTGTTTTTT; CDR3 length: 14; clone size: many; D gene: NA; J gene: TRBJ2-2; V gene: TRBV7-3
CDR3 protein: CASSSQGMREKLFF; CDR3 DNA: TGTGCCAGCAGCTCACAGGGTATGAGGGAAAAACTGTTTTTT; CDR3 length: 14; clone size: NA; D gene: NA; J gene: TRBJ1-4; V gene: TRBV7-2
CDR3 protein: CASSVARTIGEQYF; CDR3 DNA: TGTGCCAGCAGTGTGGCCAGGACAATTGGGGAGCAGTACTTC; CDR3 length: 14; clone size: NA; D gene: NA; J gene: TRBJ2-7; V gene: TRBV2
CDR3 protein: CASSPRVSNYNEQFF; CDR3 DNA: TGTGCCAGCAGTCCCCGGGTCTCCAACTACAATGAGCAGTTCTTC; CDR3 length: 15; clone size: few; D gene: NA; J gene: TRBJ2-1; V gene: TRBV6-1
CDR3 protein: CASSHGQVIQYF; CDR3 DNA: TGTGCCAGCAGTCACGGACAGGTTATACAGTACTTC; CDR3 length: 12; clone size: few; D gene: TRBD1; J gene: TRBJ2-4; V gene: TRBV12-3/TRBV12-4
CDR3 protein: CASSFRTRDEQYF; CDR3 DNA: TGTGCCAGCAGCTTCAGGACTCGTGACGAGCAGTACTTC; CDR3 length: 13; clone size: NA; D gene: NA; J gene: TRBJ2-7; V gene: TRBV7-2
CDR3 protein: CASSYYRDVEQYF; CDR3 DNA: TGTGCCAGCAGCTATTACAGGGATGTCGAGCAGTACTTC; CDR3 length: 13; clone size: few; D gene: NA; J gene: TRBJ2-7; V gene: TRBV7-2
CDR3 protein: CASTRGGNPFDTQYF; CDR3 DNA: TGTGCCAGCACCCGGGGGGGTAACCCCTTCGATACGCAGTATTTT; CDR3 length: 15; clone size: few; D gene: TRBD2; J gene: TRBJ2-3; V gene: TRBV5-4
CDR3 protein: CASTATADTQYF; CDR3 DNA: TGTGCCAGCACCGCGACGGCAGATACGCAGTATTTT; CDR3 length: 12; clone size: few; D gene: NA; J gene: TRBJ2-3; V gene: TRBV7-9
CDR3 protein: CATADGTLDTGELFF; CDR3 DNA: TGTGCCACCGCAGATGGCACCTTGGACACCGGGGAGCTGTTTTTT; CDR3 length: 15; clone size: NA; D gene: NA; J gene: TRBJ2-2; V gene: TRBV24-1
CDR3 protein: CSARGPQVQYF; CDR3 DNA: TGCAGTGCTAGGGGACCACAGGTTCAGTACTTC; CDR3 length: 11; clone size: NA; D gene: NA; J gene: TRBJ2-4; V gene: TRBV20-1
CDR3 protein: CASSEGLAGGADTQYF; CDR3 DNA: TGTGCCAGCAGCGAGGGACTAGCGGGCGGAGCAGATACGCAGTATTTT; CDR3 length: 16; clone size: NA; D gene: TRBD2; J gene: TRBJ2-3; V gene: TRBV7-9
CDR3 protein: CASSPYGGSGTQYF; CDR3 DNA: TGTGCCAGCTCACCATACGGGGGGTCGGGTACGCAGTATTTT; CDR3 length: 14; clone size: few; D gene: TRBD2; J gene: TRBJ2-3; V gene: TRBV18
CDR3 protein: CSVEEMGGTDTQYF; CDR3 DNA: TGCAGCGTTGAAGAAATGGGGGGGACAGATACGCAGTATTTT; CDR3 length: 14; clone size: few; D gene: TRBD2; J gene: TRBJ2-3; V gene: TRBV29-1
CDR3 protein: CASSLGRSGRETQYF; CDR3 DNA: TGCGCCAGCAGCTTGGGTCGTTCTGGGAGAGAGACCCAGTACTTC; CDR3 length: 15; clone size: few; D gene: NA; J gene: TRBJ2-5; V gene: TRBV5-1
CDR3 protein: CASSLSYRGAEAFF; CDR3 DNA: TGTGCCAGCAGTTTATCGTACAGGGGGGCTGAAGCTTTCTTT; CDR3 length: 14; clone size: NA; D gene: TRBD1; J gene: TRBJ1-1; V gene: TRBV27
CDR3 protein: CASSLPTDFNYGYTF; CDR3 DNA: TGCGCCAGCAGCTTGCCGACAGATTTTAACTATGGCTACACCTTC; CDR3 length: 15; clone size: NA; D gene: NA; J gene: TRBJ1-2; V gene: TRBV5-1
CDR3 protein: CASSLEPEDYLSTDTQYF; CDR3 DNA: TGTGCCAGCAGCTTGGAGCCCGAGGATTACCTTAGCACAGATACGCAGTATTTT; CDR3 length: 18; clone size: many; D gene: NA; J gene: TRBJ2-3; V gene: TRBV5-4
CDR3 protein: CASSLGGPGRSSGRAF; CDR3 DNA: TGTGCCAGCAGTTTAGGGGGTCCAGGACGGTCCTCTGGTAGGGCTTTC; CDR3 length: 16; clone size: NA; D gene: NA; J gene: TRBJ2-6; V gene: TRBV28
CDR3 protein: CASSIGPDNPPLHF; CDR3 DNA: TGTGCCAGTAGTATTGGACCGGACAACCCACCCCTCCACTTT; CDR3 length: 14; clone size: NA; D gene: NA; J gene: TRBJ1-6; V gene: TRBV19
CDR3 protein: CASSYSVRYEQYF; CDR3 DNA: TGTGCCAGCAGTTACTCAGTGAGGTACGAGCAGTACTTC; CDR3 length: 13; clone size: NA; D gene: NA; J gene: TRBJ2-7; V gene: TRBV6-5
CDR3 protein: CASSQTTGGSGPQHF; CDR3 DNA: TGTGCCAGCAGCCAAACCACAGGGGGGAGTGGGCCCCAGCATTTT; CDR3 length: 15; clone size: few; D gene: TRBD1; J gene: TRBJ1-5; V gene: TRBV2
CDR3 protein: CASSVADDTQYF; CDR3 DNA: TGTGCCAGCAGCGTAGCGGATGATACGCAGTATTTT; CDR3 length: 12; clone size: NA; D gene: NA; J gene: TRBJ2-3; V gene: TRBV9
CDR3 protein: CASSLPGQGVFEQYF; CDR3 DNA: TGTGCCAGCAGTTTACCGGGACAGGGAGTCTTCGAGCAGTACTTC; CDR3 length: 15; clone size: NA; D gene: TRBD1; J gene: TRBJ2-7; V gene: TRBV27
CDR3 protein: CASSEEYGGASLGSEQFF; CDR3 DNA: TGTGCCAGCAGCGAGGAGTACGGGGGGGCCTCCCTAGGGAGTGAGCAGTTCTTC; CDR3 length: 18; clone size: NA; D gene: TRBD2; J gene: TRBJ2-1; V gene: TRBV9
CDR3 protein: CSVEQTRLGEQYF; CDR3 DNA: TGCAGTGTAGAACAGACCCGGTTGGGCGAGCAGTACTTC; CDR3 length: 13; clone size: few; D gene: NA; J gene: TRBJ2-7; V gene: TRBV20-1
CDR3 protein: CASSYPGGSSGELFF; CDR3 DNA: TGTGCCAGCAGTTACCCAGGGGGTAGTTCCGGGGAGCTGTTTTTT; CDR3 length: 15; clone size: few; D gene: TRBD1; J gene: TRBJ2-2; V gene: TRBV6-2/TRBV6-3
CDR3 protein: CASSFGRRAGEQFF; CDR3 DNA: TGTGCCAGCAGCTTCGGACGGCGGGCGGGTGAGCAGTTCTTC; CDR3 length: 14; clone size: few; D gene: NA; J gene: TRBJ2-1; V gene: TRBV7-2
CDR3 protein: CASSQETSGGADEQFF; CDR3 DNA: TGCGCCAGCAGCCAAGAAACTAGCGGGGGGGCCGATGAGCAGTTCTTC; CDR3 length: 16; clone size: few; D gene: TRBD2; J gene: TRBJ2-1; V gene: TRBV4-3
CDR3 protein: CASSPSWTRETQYF; CDR3 DNA: TGTGCCAGCTCACCCAGTTGGACGCGGGAGACCCAGTACTTC; CDR3 length: 14; clone size: NA; D gene: NA; J gene: TRBJ2-5; V gene: TRBV18
CDR3 protein: CASSPGTGADYEQYF; CDR3 DNA: TGTGCCAGCTCACCAGGGACAGGGGCTGACTACGAGCAGTACTTC; CDR3 length: 15; clone size: NA; D gene: TRBD1; J gene: TRBJ2-7; V gene: TRBV18
CDR3 protein: CSATSGGYNEQFF; CDR3 DNA: TGCAGTGCCACTAGCGGGGGCTACAATGAGCAGTTCTTC; CDR3 length: 13; clone size: few; D gene: TRBD2; J gene: TRBJ2-1; V gene: TRBV20-1
CDR3 protein: CASKDLGSSYNEQFF; CDR3 DNA: TGTGCCAGCAAAGACTTGGGGAGCTCCTACAATGAGCAGTTCTTC; CDR3 length: 15; clone size: NA; D gene: NA; J gene: TRBJ2-1; V gene: TRBV7-2
CDR3 protein: CASSDRAQRSPLHF; CDR3 DNA: TGTGCCAGCAGTGACAGGGCACAACGATCACCCCTCCACTTT; CDR3 length: 14; clone size: NA; D gene: NA; J gene: TRBJ1-6; V gene: TRBV2
CDR3 protein: CASSFLDNYNEQFF; CDR3 DNA: TGCGCCAGCAGCTTCTTGGACAACTACAATGAGCAGTTCTTC; CDR3 length: 14; clone size: NA; D gene: NA; J gene: TRBJ2-1; V gene: TRBV5-1
CDR3 protein: CASSLGQGRTEAFF; CDR3 DNA: TGCGCCAGCAGCTTGGGACAGGGGAGGACTGAAGCTTTCTTT; CDR3 length: 14; clone size: many; D gene: TRBD1; J gene: TRBJ1-1; V gene: TRBV5-1
CDR3 protein: CASSSRDTTNYGYTF; CDR3 DNA: TGTGCCAGCAGCTCCAGGGATACCACTAACTATGGCTACACCTTC; CDR3 length: 15; clone size: NA; D gene: NA; J gene: TRBJ1-2; V gene: TRBV11-2
CDR3 protein: CASGPSGGRVDTQYF; CDR3 DNA: TGTGCCAGCGGACCCAGCGGGGGTAGGGTAGATACGCAGTATTTT; CDR3 length: 15; clone size: few; D gene: TRBD2; J gene: TRBJ2-3; V gene: TRBV12-3/TRBV12-4
CDR3 protein: CSAWGASGVYNEQFF; CDR3 DNA: TGCAGTGCCTGGGGTGCTAGCGGGGTCTACAATGAGCAGTTCTTC; CDR3 length: 15; clone size: few; D gene: TRBD2; J gene: TRBJ2-1; V gene: TRBV20-1
CDR3 protein: CASSIHGFTEQFF; CDR3 DNA: TGCGCCAGCAGCATACACGGTTTTACTGAGCAGTTCTTC; CDR3 length: 13; clone size: few; D gene: NA; J gene: TRBJ2-1; V gene: TRBV4-3
CDR3 protein: CASSPLGQGGDEQYF; CDR3 DNA: TGCGCCAGCAGCCCGTTAGGACAGGGAGGCGACGAGCAGTACTTC; CDR3 length: 15; clone size: NA; D gene: TRBD1; J gene: TRBJ2-7; V gene: TRBV4-1
CDR3 protein: CASSFRDTPINEQFF; CDR3 DNA: TGCGCCAGCAGCTTTCGGGACACCCCTATCAATGAGCAGTTCTTC; CDR3 length: 15; clone size: few; D gene: NA; J gene: TRBJ2-1; V gene: TRBV5-1
CDR3 protein: CATSRDEGARTDTQYF; CDR3 DNA: TGTGCCACCAGCAGAGATGAGGGGGCCCGGACAGATACGCAGTATTTT; CDR3 length: 16; clone size: NA; D gene: TRBD1; J gene: TRBJ2-3; V gene: TRBV15
CDR3 protein: CSANRQGMAKNIQYF; CDR3 DNA: TGCAGTGCTAACCGACAGGGAATGGCCAAAAACATTCAGTACTTC; CDR3 length: 15; clone size: few; D gene: TRBD1; J gene: TRBJ2-4; V gene: TRBV20-1